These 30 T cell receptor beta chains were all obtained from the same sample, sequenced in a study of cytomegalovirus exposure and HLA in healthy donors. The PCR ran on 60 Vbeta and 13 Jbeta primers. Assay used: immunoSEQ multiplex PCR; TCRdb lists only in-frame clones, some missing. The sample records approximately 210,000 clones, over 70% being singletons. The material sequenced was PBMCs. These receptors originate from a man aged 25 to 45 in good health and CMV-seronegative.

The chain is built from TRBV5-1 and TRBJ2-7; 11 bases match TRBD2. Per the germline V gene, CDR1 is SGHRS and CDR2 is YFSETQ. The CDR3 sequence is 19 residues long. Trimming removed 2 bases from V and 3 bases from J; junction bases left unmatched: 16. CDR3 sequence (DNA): TGCGCCAGCAGCTTAGAGGGGACTAGCGGACACCTAGTAATCTACGAGCAGTACTTC. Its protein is CASSLEGTSGHLVIYEQYF.

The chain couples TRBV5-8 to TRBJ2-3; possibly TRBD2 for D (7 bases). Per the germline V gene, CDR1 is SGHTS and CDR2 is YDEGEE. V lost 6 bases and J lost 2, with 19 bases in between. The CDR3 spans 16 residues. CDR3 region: CASKYAGASDTDTQYF. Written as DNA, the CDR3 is TGTGCCAGCAAATATGCGGGGGCCTCGGACACAGATACGCAGTATTTT.

CDR3 nucleotides: TGTGCCAGCAGCTCGAATGCGGGAGCACGGAATGAGCAGTTCTTC. It codes for CASSSNAGARNEQFF. The chain joins TRBV11-3 to TRBJ2-1, with 7 bases that match TRBD2. Germline V gives CDR1 SGHNT, CDR2 YENEEA. The ends lost 4 bases at V and 7 bases at J; junction bases unmatched: 10. The CDR3 extends over 15 amino acids.

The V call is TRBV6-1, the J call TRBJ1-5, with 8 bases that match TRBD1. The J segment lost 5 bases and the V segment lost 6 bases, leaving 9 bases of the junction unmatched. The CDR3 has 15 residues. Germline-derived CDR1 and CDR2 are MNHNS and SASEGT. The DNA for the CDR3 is TGTGCCAGCAGAGGACAGGGTTGGTCAGATCAGCCCCAGCATTTT. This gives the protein CASRGQGWSDQPQHF.

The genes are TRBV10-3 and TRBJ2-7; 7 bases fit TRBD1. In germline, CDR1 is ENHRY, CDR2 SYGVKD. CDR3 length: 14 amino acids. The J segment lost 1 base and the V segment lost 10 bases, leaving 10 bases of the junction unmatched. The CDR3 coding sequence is TGTGCCACCGCGACAGGGACCGATTCCTACGAGCAGTACTTC. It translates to CATATGTDSYEQYF.

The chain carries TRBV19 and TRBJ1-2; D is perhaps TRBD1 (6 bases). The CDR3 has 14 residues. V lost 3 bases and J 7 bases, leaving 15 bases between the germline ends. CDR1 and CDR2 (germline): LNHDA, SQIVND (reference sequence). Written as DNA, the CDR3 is TGTGCCAGTAGTATTCTCTGGGACACGGCTGGCTACACCTTC. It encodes CASSILWDTAGYTF.

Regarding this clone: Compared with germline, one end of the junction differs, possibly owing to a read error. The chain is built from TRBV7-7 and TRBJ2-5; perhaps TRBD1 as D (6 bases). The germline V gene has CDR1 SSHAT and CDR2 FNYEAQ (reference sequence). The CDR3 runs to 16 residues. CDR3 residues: CASSSWSRDKQETQYF. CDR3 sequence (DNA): TGTGCTAGCAGTTCCTGGTCCCGGGACAAGCAGGAGACCCAGTACTTC.

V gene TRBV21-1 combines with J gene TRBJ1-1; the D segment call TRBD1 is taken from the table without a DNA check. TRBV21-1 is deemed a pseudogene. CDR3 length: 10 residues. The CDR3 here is CATKGVKAFF. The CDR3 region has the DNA TGTGCCACCAAGGGGGTAAAAGCTTTCTTT.

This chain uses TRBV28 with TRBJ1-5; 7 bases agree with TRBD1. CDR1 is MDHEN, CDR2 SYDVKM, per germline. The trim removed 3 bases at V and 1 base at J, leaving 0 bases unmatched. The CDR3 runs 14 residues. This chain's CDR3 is CASSFRGSNQPQHF. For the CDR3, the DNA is TGTGCCAGCAGTTTCAGGGGGAGCAATCAGCCCCAGCATTTT.

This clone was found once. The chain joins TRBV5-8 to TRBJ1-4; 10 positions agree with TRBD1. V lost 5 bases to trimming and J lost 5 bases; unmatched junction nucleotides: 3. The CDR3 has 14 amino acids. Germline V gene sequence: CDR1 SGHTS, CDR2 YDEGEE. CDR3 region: CASRKGQGNEKLFF. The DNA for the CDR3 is TGTGCCAGCAGAAAGGGACAGGGGAATGAAAAACTGTTTTTT.

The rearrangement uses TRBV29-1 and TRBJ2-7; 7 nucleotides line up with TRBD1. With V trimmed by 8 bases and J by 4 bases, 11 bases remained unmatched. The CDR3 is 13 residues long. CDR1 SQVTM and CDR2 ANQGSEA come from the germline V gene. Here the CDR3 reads CSLSQGVGYEQYF. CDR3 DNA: TGCAGCTTGTCCCAGGGGGTCGGATACGAGCAGTACTTC.

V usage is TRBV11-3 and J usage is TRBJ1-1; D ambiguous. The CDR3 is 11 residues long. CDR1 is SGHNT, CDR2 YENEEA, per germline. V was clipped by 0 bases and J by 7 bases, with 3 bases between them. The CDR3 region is CASSLESEAFF. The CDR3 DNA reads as TGTGCCAGCAGCTTAGAGAGTGAAGCTTTCTTT.

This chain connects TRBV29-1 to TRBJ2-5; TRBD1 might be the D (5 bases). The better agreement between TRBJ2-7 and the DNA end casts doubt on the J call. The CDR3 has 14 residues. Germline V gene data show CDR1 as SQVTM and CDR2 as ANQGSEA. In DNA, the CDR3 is TGCAGCGTAGCAGGGCAATCCGGTTTCTACGAGCAGTACTTC. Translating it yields CSVAGQSGFYEQYF.

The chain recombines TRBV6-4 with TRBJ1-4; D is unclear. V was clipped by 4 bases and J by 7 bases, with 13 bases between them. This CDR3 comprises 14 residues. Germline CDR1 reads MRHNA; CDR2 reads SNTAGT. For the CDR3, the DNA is TGTGCCAGCAGTGTACAGTTTGGTAGTGAAAAACTGTTTTTT. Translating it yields CASSVQFGSEKLFF.

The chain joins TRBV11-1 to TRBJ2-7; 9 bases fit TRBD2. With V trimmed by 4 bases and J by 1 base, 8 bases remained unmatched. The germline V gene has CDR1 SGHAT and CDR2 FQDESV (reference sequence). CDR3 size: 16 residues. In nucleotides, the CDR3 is TGTGCCAGCAGCTCAGAAGCGGGGGGCCCGTCCTACGAGCAGTACTTC. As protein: CASSSEAGGPSYEQYF. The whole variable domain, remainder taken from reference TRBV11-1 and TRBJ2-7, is EAEVAQSPRYKITEKSQAVAFWCDPISGHATLYWYRQILGQGPELLVQFQDESVVDDSQLPKDRFSAERLKGVDSTLKIQPAELGDSAMYLCASSSEAGGPSYEQYFGPGTRLTVT.

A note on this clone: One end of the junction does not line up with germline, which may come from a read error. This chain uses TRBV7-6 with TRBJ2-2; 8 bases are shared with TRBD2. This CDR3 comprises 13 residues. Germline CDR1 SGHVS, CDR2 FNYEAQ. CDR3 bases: TGTGCCACCAGCGGGAGAGGAGTCGGGGAGCTGTTTTTT. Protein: CATSGRGVGELFF.

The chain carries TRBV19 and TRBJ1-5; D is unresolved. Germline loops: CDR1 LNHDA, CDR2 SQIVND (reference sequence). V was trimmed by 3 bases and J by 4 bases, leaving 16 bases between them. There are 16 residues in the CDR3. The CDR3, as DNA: TGTGCCAGTAGTATGTTAAGATCCTCTACGAATCAGCCCCAGCATTTT. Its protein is CASSMLRSSTNQPQHF.

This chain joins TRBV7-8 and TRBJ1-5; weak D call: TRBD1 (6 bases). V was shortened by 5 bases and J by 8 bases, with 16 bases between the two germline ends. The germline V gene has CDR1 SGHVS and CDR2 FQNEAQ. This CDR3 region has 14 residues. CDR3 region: CASSARRDIKPQHF. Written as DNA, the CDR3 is TGTGCCAGCAGCGCCCGCCGGGACATTAAGCCCCAGCATTTT.

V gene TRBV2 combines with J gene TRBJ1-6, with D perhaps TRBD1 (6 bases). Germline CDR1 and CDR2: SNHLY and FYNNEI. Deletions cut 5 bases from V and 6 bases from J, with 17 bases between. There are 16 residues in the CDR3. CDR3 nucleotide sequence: TGTGCCAGCAGTCCTCGTCTACAGGGAAGTAATTCACCCCTCCACTTT. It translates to CASSPRLQGSNSPLHF.

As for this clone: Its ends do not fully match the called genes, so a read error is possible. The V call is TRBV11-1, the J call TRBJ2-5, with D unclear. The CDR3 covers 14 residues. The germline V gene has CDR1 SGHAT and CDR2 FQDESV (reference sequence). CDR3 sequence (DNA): TGTGCCAGCAGCAATAATTACTACCAGGAGACCCAGTACTTC. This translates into CASSNNYYQETQYF.

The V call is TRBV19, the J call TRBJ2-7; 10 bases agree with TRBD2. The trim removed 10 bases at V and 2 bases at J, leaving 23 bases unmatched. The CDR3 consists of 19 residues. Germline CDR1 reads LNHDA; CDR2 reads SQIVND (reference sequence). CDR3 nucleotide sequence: TGTGCCACCCCATTTTGTGCTAGCGGGAGCTGCTCCCGTACCTACGAGCAGTACTTC. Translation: CATPFCASGSCSRTYEQYF.

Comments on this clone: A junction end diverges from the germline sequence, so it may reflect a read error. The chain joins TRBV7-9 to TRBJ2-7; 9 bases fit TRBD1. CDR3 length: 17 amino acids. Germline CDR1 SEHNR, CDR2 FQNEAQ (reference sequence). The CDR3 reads CSSSLARGGQGSHEQYF. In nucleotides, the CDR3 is TGTTCCAGCAGCTTAGCGCGCGGGGGACAGGGCTCCCACGAGCAGTACTTC.

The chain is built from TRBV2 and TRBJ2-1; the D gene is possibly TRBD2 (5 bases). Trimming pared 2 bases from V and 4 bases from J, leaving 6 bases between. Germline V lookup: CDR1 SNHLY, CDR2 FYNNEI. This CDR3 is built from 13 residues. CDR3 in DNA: TGTGCCAGCAGTGAATCGGGGTACAATGAGCAGTTCTTC. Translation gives CASSESGYNEQFF.

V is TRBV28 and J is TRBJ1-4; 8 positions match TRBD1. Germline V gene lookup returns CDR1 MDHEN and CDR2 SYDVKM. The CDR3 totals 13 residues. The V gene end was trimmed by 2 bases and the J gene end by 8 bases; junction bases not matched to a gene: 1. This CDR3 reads CASSLRTGEKLFF. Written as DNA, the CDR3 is TGTGCCAGCAGTTTAAGGACAGGGGAAAAACTGTTTTTT.

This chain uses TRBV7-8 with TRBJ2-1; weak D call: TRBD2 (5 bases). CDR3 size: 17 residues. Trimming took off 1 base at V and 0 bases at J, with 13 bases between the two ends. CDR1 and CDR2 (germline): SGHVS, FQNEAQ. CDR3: CASSLGRRVPSYNEQFF. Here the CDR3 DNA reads TGTGCCAGCAGCTTAGGGAGGCGGGTTCCCTCCTACAATGAGCAGTTCTTC.

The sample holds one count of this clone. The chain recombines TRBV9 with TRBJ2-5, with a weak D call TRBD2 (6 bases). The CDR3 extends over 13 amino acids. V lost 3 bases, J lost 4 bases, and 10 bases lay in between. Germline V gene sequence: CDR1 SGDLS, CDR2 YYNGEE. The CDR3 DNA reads TGTGCCAGCAGCGCTCAGGGAGGAGAGACCCAGTACTTC. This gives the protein CASSAQGGETQYF.

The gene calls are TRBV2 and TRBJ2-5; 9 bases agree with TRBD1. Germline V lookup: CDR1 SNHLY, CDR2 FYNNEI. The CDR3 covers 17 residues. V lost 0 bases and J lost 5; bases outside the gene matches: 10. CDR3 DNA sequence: TGTGCCAGCAGTGAAGCTCCGACAGGGGGAGGGGGCGAGACCCAGTACTTC. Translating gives CASSEAPTGGGGETQYF.

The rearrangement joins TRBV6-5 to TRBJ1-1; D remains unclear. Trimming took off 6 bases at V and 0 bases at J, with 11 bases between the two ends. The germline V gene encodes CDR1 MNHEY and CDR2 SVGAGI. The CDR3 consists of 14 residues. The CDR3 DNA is TGTGCCAGCAGCCGAGGTTTGATGAACACTGAAGCTTTCTTT. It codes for CASSRGLMNTEAFF.

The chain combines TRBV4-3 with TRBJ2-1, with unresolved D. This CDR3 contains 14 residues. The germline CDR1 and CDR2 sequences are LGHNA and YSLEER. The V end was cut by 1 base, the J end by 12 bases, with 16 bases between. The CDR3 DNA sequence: TGCGCCAGCAGCCAAGCGTCATTCGGTATGAGGCAGTTCTTC. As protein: CASSQASFGMRQFF.

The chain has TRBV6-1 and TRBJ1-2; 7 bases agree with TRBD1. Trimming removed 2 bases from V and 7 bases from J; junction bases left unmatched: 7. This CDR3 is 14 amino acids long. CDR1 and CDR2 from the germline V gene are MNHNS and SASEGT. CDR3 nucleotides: TGTGCCAGCAGTGAAACAGGGGCAGGGGGTGGCTACACCTTC. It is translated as CASSETGAGGGYTF.